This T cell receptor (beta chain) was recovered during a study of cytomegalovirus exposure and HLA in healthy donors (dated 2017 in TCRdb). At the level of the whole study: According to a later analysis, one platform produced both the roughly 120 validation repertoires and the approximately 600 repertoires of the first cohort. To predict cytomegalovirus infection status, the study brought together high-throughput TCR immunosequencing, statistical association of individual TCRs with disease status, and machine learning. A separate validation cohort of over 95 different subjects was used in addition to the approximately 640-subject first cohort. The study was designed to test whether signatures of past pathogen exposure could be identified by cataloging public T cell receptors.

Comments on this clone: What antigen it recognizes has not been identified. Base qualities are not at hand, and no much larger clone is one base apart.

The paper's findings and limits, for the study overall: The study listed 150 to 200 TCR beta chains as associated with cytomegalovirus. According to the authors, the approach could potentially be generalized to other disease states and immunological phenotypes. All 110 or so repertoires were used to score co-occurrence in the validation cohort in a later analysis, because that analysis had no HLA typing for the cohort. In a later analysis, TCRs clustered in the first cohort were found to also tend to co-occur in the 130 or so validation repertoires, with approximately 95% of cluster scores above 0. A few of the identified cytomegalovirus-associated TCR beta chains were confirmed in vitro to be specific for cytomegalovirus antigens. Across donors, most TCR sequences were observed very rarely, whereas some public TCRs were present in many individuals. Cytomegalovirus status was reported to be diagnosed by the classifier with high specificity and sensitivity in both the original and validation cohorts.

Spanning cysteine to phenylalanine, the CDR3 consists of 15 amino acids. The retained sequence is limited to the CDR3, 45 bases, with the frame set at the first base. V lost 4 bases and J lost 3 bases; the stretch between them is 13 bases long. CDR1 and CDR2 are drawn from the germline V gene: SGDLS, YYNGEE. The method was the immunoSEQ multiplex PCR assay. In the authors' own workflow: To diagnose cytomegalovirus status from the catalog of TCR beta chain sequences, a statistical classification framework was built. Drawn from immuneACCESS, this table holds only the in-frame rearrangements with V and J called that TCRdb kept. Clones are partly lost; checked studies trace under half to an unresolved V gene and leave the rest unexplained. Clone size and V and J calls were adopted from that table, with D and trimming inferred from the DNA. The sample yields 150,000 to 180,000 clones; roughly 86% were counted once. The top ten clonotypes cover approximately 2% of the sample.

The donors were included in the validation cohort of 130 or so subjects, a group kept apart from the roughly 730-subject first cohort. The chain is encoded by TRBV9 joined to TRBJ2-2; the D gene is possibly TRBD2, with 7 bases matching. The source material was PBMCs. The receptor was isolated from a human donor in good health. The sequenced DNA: TGTGCCAGCAGCTTACGGGGGGCGGACACCGGGGAGCTGTTTTTT. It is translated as CASSLRGADTGELFF.